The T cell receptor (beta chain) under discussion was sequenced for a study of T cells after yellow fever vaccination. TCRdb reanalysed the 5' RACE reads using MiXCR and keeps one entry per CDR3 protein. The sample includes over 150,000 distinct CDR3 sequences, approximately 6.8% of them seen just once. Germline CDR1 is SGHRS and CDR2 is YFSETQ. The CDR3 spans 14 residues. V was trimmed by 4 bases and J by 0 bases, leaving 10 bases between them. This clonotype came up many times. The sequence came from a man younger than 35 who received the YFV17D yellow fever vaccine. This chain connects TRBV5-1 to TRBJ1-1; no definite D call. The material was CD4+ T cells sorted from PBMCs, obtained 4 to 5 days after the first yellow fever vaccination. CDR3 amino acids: CASSLTEMNTEAFF. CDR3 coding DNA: TGCGCCAGCAGCCTGACTGAGATGAACACTGAAGCTTTCTTT.